A selection of T cell receptor beta chains follows, all from one sample in a study of CD4+ T cells in melanoma. TCRdb's table, derived via immunoSEQ multiplex PCR, lists solely in-frame clones and lacks some. Of tens of thousands of clones in the sample, about three quarters were seen once. These receptors were taken from a human donor with melanoma. The CDR3 runs from the conserved cysteine through the conserved F or W. The D gene is left open where the match is weak. Clone size appears in some rows only: once, few, many, or a class for an expanded clone.

TRBD1	few	TRBV7-3	TRBJ2-1	CASSLRPNRGEQFF	TGTGCCAGCAGCTTACGACCTAACAGGGGGGAGCAGTTCTTC
-	-	TRBV19	TRBJ1-5	CASSIGRPTQPQHF	TGTGCCAGTAGTATAGGGAGACCTACACAGCCCCAGCATTTT
-	-	TRBV10-3	TRBJ2-2	CAISDGATGELFF	TGTGCCATCAGTGACGGGGCCACCGGGGAGCTGTTTTTT
-	-	TRBV7-2	TRBJ2-3	CASSPPGGVSTDTQYF	TGTGCCAGCAGCCCCCCCGGGGGAGTTAGCACAGATACGCAGTATTTT
-	-	TRBV10-2	TRBJ1-5	CASSESDGNQPQHF	TGCGCCAGCAGTGAGTCTGACGGCAATCAGCCCCAGCATTTT
TRBD1	-	TRBV4-1	TRBJ1-2	CASSQALRGANYGYTF	TGCGCCAGCAGCCAGGCTCTCAGGGGGGCTAACTATGGCTACACCTTC
-	-	TRBV5-4	TRBJ1-3	CASSFQGSGNTIYF	TGTGCCAGCAGCTTCCAGGGATCTGGAAACACCATATATTTT
TRBD1	-	TRBV5-1	TRBJ1-5	CASSLMPGGERTQPQHF	TGCGCCAGCAGCTTGATGCCAGGGGGCGAGAGGACGCAGCCCCAGCATTTT
-	-	TRBV7-2	TRBJ2-3	CASSLAGGPTDTQYF	TGTGCCAGCAGCTTAGCGGGGGGGCCCACAGATACGCAGTATTTT
-	-	TRBV19	TRBJ1-5	CASRDSLGQPQHF	TGTGCCTCGAGAGACAGCCTTGGTCAGCCCCAGCATTTT
TRBD1	-	TRBV6-1	TRBJ2-1	CASTPRGQGEQFF	TGTGCCAGCACCCCAAGGGGGCAAGGAGAGCAGTTCTTC
TRBD2	-	TRBV5-1	TRBJ2-7	CASSGGLASSYEQYF	TGCGCCAGCAGCGGGGGACTAGCGAGCTCCTACGAGCAGTACTTC
-	-	TRBV10-1	TRBJ2-6	CASSSGANVLTF	TGCGCCAGCTCGTCTGGGGCCAACGTCCTGACTTTC
-	-	TRBV6-1	TRBJ1-1	CASLGGAEAFF	TGTGCCAGCCTCGGGGGGGCTGAAGCTTTCTTT
TRBD2	-	TRBV29-1	TRBJ2-2	CSGGSGTGELFF	TGCAGCGGCGGTAGCGGGACCGGGGAGCTGTTTTTT
-	-	TRBV5-1	TRBJ2-6	CASRPPASSGANVLTF	TGCGCCAGCAGGCCACCCGCCAGCTCTGGGGCCAACGTCCTGACTTTC
-	-	TRBV30	TRBJ1-1	CAWSRQAEAFF	TGTGCCTGGAGTAGACAGGCTGAAGCTTTCTTT
TRBD2	-	TRBV11-2	TRBJ2-1	CASSLRGGGAYNEQFF	TGTGCCAGCAGCTTAAGGGGCGGGGGGGCCTACAATGAGCAGTTCTTC
-	-	TRBV7-6	TRBJ2-1	CASSSPGSNEQFF	TGTGCCAGCAGCTCTCCGGGGAGCAATGAGCAGTTCTTC
-	-	TRBV9	TRBJ1-2	CASNPTLATNYGYTF	TGTGCCAGCAACCCAACTCTAGCAACTAACTATGGCTACACCTTC
-	-	TRBV25-1	TRBJ1-6	CASSLTMGDSPLHF	TGTGCCAGCAGTCTAACGATGGGGGATTCACCCCTCCACTTT